Given below is one T cell receptor (beta chain) in context. Its antigen is unknown. The V gene lost 4 bases and the J gene lost 10 bases, with 14 bases spanning the gap. The CDR3 runs to 12 residues. Germline V lookup: CDR1 SGHNT, CDR2 YYREEE (reference sequence). This sample stems from a study of cytomegalovirus exposure and HLA in healthy donors. Study-wide results and limits: In vitro checks showed that a few CMV-associated chains really do target CMV antigens.

Amplification used 60 Vbeta primers and 13 Jbeta primers. TCRdb's table, derived via immunoSEQ multiplex PCR, lists solely in-frame clones and lacks some. The table includes about 37,000 clones, roughly 81% detected once. The V and J genes are TRBV5-4 and TRBJ1-2; D perhaps matches TRBD1 (5 bases). The TCR comes from a woman in her forties in good health and CMV-seronegative. The sequencing input was PBMCs. CDR3 residues: CASSLDSQNYTF. CDR3 coding DNA: TGTGCCAGCAGCCTAGACAGTCAAAACTACACCTTC.